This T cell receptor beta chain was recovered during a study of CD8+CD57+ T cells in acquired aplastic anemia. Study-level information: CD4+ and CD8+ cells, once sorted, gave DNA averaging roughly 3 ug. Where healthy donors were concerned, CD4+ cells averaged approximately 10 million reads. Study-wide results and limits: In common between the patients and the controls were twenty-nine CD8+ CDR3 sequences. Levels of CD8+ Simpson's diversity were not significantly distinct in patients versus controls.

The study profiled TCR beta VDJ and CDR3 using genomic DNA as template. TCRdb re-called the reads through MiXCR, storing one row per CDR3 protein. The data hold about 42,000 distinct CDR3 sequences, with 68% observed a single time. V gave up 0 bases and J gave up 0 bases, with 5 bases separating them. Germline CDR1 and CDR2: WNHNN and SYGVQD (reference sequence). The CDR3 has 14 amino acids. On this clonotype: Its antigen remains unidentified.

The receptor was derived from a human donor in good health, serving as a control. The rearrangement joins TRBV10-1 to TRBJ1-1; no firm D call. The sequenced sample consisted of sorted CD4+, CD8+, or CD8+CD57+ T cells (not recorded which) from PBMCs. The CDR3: CASSESSLNTEAFF. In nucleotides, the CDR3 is TGCGCCAGCAGTGAGTCGAGCTTGAACACTGAAGCTTTCTTT.